This is a list of T cell receptor beta chains from one sample in a study of CD8 T cells in Susac syndrome. TCRdb reprocessed the immunoSEQ multiplex PCR reads via MiXCR and lists one record per CDR3 protein. The data show fewer than 150,000 distinct CDR3 sequences, about 95% seen once. Sequenced input: CD8+ T cells from PBMCs. These receptors originate from a human donor with Susac syndrome. The CDR3 runs from the conserved cysteine through the conserved F or W. D genes are given only for firm matches. Size is stated for part of the rows, as once, few or many counts, or as a class when the clone is expanded.

TRBV6-5	TRBD2	TRBJ2-7	.	15	TGTGCCAGCAGTTACGAAGCGGGAGCTGGTTACGAGCAGTACTTC	CASSYEAGAGYEQYF
TRBV5-4	TRBD2	TRBJ2-7	.	15	TGTGCCAGCAGCTTGGTGAGCGGGAGAGGCTACGAGCAGTACTTC	CASSLVSGRGYEQYF
TRBV28	TRBD2	TRBJ2-1	.	11	TGTGCGACCGGGAGGGGCCATGAGCAGTTCTTC	CATGRGHEQFF
TRBV5-4	TRBD2	TRBJ2-3	.	15	TGTGCCAGCAGCCTCGGAGCGGGGCGCACAGATACGCAGTATTTT	CASSLGAGRTDTQYF
TRBV2	.	TRBJ2-3	.	14	TGTGCCAGCAGTGAGGGTAGCGTCACAGATACGCAGTATTTT	CASSEGSVTDTQYF
TRBV4-1	.	TRBJ2-7	.	14	TGCGCCAGCAGCCCGGGACTGACGGCCTACGAGCAGTACTTC	CASSPGLTAYEQYF
TRBV14	.	TRBJ2-1	.	17	TGTGCCAGCAGCCAAGATTGGGCTGAGGGGTTTAACAATGAGCAGTTCTTC	CASSQDWAEGFNNEQFF
TRBV20-1	.	TRBJ1-2	.	13	TGCAGTGCGACCGGCGACAAAAACTATGGCTACACCTTC	CSATGDKNYGYTF
TRBV4-1	TRBD2	TRBJ2-3	.	16	TGCGCCAGCAGCCAAGGGACTAGCCGGAGGTCAGATACGCAGTATTTT	CASSQGTSRRSDTQYF
TRBV5-6	TRBD2	TRBJ2-2	.	16	TGTGCCAGCAGCTTTGGTAGCGGGAGGGCCCCCGGGGAGCTGTTTTTT	CASSFGSGRAPGELFF
TRBV27	TRBD1	TRBJ2-1	.	14	TGTGCCAGCAGCGTGGGGACAGGGGATTATGAGCAGTTCTTC	CASSVGTGDYEQFF
TRBV7-9	.	TRBJ2-4	.	15	TGTGCCAGCAGCTTAGCTCAGGGTCCGACGGACATTCAGTACTTC	CASSLAQGPTDIQYF
TRBV12-3/TRBV12-4	.	TRBJ2-1	.	13	TGTGCCAGTCAGGGGAGGGCCTACAATGAGCAGTTCTTC	CASQGRAYNEQFF
TRBV27	TRBD2	TRBJ2-5	.	14	TGTGCCAGCAGTTTTTTGGGGGAGGGGGAGACCCAGTACTTC	CASSFLGEGETQYF
TRBV20-1	TRBD2	TRBJ2-1	.	14	TGCAGTGCTTTAACCGGGACTACCACAGATGAGCAGTTCTTC	CSALTGTTTDEQFF
TRBV9	TRBD1	TRBJ2-7	.	16	TGTGCCAGCAGCGTAGAGGGGACAGGGGTCCCCTACGAGCAGTACTTC	CASSVEGTGVPYEQYF
TRBV24-1	TRBD1	TRBJ2-3	.	17	TGTGCCACCAGTGATCCAGATAACAGGGGGCATGCAGATACGCAGTATTTT	CATSDPDNRGHADTQYF
TRBV5-6	TRBD2	TRBJ2-1	.	16	TGTGCCAGCAGCCTCGGGACTAGCTTCTCCTACAATGAGCAGTTCTTC	CASSLGTSFSYNEQFF
TRBV29-1	TRBD1	TRBJ2-1	.	16	TGCAGCGTTGAAGATCCTTGGGGACAGGGGGCAGGGGAGCAGTTCTTC	CSVEDPWGQGAGEQFF
TRBV28	.	TRBJ1-1	.	13	TGTGCCAGCAGTGCGGTGGGGAACACTGAAGCTTTCTTT	CASSAVGNTEAFF
TRBV9	.	TRBJ1-2	.	14	TGTGCCAGCAGCCCCCCAACGGACCCTAGGGGCTACACCTTC	CASSPPTDPRGYTF
TRBV6-5	.	TRBJ2-7	.	13	TGTGCCAGCAGTTACAAGCGGTCCTACGAGCAGTACTTC	CASSYKRSYEQYF
TRBV4-1	TRBD1	TRBJ2-7	.	14	TGCGCCAGCAGCCTGGGGCAGGGGGTTGACGAGCAGTACTTC	CASSLGQGVDEQYF
TRBV28	.	TRBJ2-7	few	13	TGTGCCAGCAGTTTCGGGCTCGGAGGCGAGCAGTACTTC	CASSFGLGGEQYF
TRBV7-2	.	TRBJ1-1	.	13	TGTGCCAGCAGCCACTCTTTGGGCACTGAAGCTTTCTTT	CASSHSLGTEAFF
TRBV6-1	.	TRBJ1-1	.	12	TGTGCCAGCAGCAATGACAGTGATGAAGCTTTCTTT	CASSNDSDEAFF
TRBV14	.	TRBJ2-1	.	15	TGTGCCAGCAGCCGCTATCGGGCAGCTAACAATGAGCAGTTCTTC	CASSRYRAANNEQFF
TRBV12-3/TRBV12-4	.	TRBJ2-7	.	12	TGTGCCAGCAGCACTATTCTGGGCGAGCAGTACTTC	CASSTILGEQYF
TRBV4-1	.	TRBJ1-1	.	13	TGCGCCAGCAGCCAAGCCAGGAACCGTGAAGCTTTCTTT	CASSQARNREAFF
TRBV4-1	.	TRBJ2-5	.	13	TGCGCCAGCAGCATTCATAAGGAAGAGACCCAGTACTTC	CASSIHKEETQYF
TRBV3-1	.	TRBJ2-5	once	15	TGTGCCAGCAGCCAAGATCGGGCAGCTCAAGAGACCCAGTACTTC	CASSQDRAAQETQYF
TRBV4-1	.	TRBJ2-5	.	15	TGCGCCAGCAGCCAAGTCGACACGACCCAAGAGACCCAGTACTTC	CASSQVDTTQETQYF
TRBV9	.	TRBJ1-1	.	16	TGTGCCAGCAGCGTAGGGGGACGGGAAGCGAACACTGAAGCTTTCTTT	CASSVGGREANTEAFF
TRBV7-9	.	TRBJ2-7	.	12	TGTGCCAGCAGCCCCGCTTCTTACGAGCAGTACTTC	CASSPASYEQYF
TRBV27	.	TRBJ2-2	.	13	TGTGCCAGCAGCCTTAGGCAAAGCGGGGAGCTGTTTTTT	CASSLRQSGELFF
TRBV29-1	.	TRBJ1-2	.	12	TGCAGCGTCGCCGGGGGAAGGGGGGGCTACACCTTC	CSVAGGRGGYTF
TRBV4-1	.	TRBJ2-7	.	14	TGCGCCAGCAGCCAAGTGGTTTCCTCCCCCACCGGGTACTTC	CASSQVVSSPTGYF
TRBV6-5	TRBD2	TRBJ2-7	.	15	TGTGCCAGCAGTTACGGGGCTAGCGGAGCCTACGAGCAGTACTTC	CASSYGASGAYEQYF
TRBV9	TRBD2	TRBJ2-2	.	16	TGTGCCAGCAGCGTAGCCCAGGGAGGGTGGTCCGGGGAGCTGTTTTTT	CASSVAQGGWSGELFF
TRBV12-3/TRBV12-4	.	TRBJ2-5	.	13	TGTGCCAGCAGTCCACTCGACGAGGAGACCCAGTACTTC	CASSPLDEETQYF
TRBV18	TRBD1	TRBJ1-1	.	12	TGTGCCAGCTCAGGGGACAGGAGAGAAGCTTTCTTT	CASSGDRREAFF
TRBV28	.	TRBJ1-1	once	16	TGTGCCAGCAGTCCCTGGCAGGGATGGAAACTCACTGAAGCTTTCTTT	CASSPWQGWKLTEAFF
TRBV7-8	.	TRBJ2-7	.	13	TGTGCCAGCAGCCGGGACACTACCTACGAGCAGTACTTC	CASSRDTTYEQYF
TRBV28	.	TRBJ1-1	.	14	TGTGCCAGCAGCTTAACAGGGTTGGACACTGAAGCTTTCTTT	CASSLTGLDTEAFF
TRBV7-9	.	TRBJ1-1	.	12	TGTGCCAGCATAGCTACGGGGGTTGAAGCTTTCTTT	CASIATGVEAFF
TRBV20-1	.	TRBJ2-1	.	15	TGCAGTGCTAGGGGCCGCGGGATAGACGACAATGAGCAGTTCTTC	CSARGRGIDDNEQFF
TRBV5-1	.	TRBJ1-1	once	14	TGCGCCAGCGGGTGGAGGGATGGGAACACTGAAGCTTTCTTT	CASGWRDGNTEAFF
TRBV12-3/TRBV12-4	.	TRBJ1-3	few	11	TGTGCCAGCAGTTTAGGAAACACCATATATTTT	CASSLGNTIYF
TRBV5-4	.	TRBJ1-1	few	13	TGTGCCAGCAGCTGGGGGTCAGGCACTGAAGCTTTCTTT	CASSWGSGTEAFF
TRBV4-1	TRBD1	TRBJ1-2	.	13	TGCGCCAGCAGCGTTCCGGGACAGGGTGGTCCGCGCTTC	CASSVPGQGGPRF
TRBV13	TRBD1	TRBJ2-5	.	17	TGTGCCAGCAGCTCCAGACGTACAGGGGGCTTGGGAGAGACCCAGTACTTC	CASSSRRTGGLGETQYF
TRBV29-1	.	TRBJ1-1	.	12	TGCAGCGTTGAAGACATGAACACTGAAGCTTTCTTT	CSVEDMNTEAFF
TRBV20-1	.	TRBJ2-1	.	12	TGCAGTGCTAGAGATATGAACAATGAGCAGTTCTTC	CSARDMNNEQFF